This T cell receptor beta chain was found in a study of cytomegalovirus exposure and HLA in healthy donors. Notes on the study in general: In a later analysis, a genetic analysis reported fewer productive-TCR N-insertions in an Asian-associated ancestry cluster than the cohort average. A later analysis found most CMV-associated TCR beta chains apparently HLA-restricted.

This CDR3 is 13 amino acids long. V was shortened by 10 bases and J by 3 bases, with 15 bases between the two germline ends. Germline V gene lookup returns CDR1 MNHEY and CDR2 SVGAGI. This PCR relied on a set of 60 Vbeta primers and 13 Jbeta primers. The protocol was immunoSEQ multiplex PCR, while the TCRdb copy is restricted to in-frame clones and leaves out a portion. The sample yields tens of thousands of clones, of which the top ten take up around 3.3%. With regard to this clone: Antigen unknown.

The V and J genes are TRBV6-5 and TRBJ2-5; D remains unclear. Input material: PBMCs. This sequence was found in a woman in her 40s in good health and CMV-seropositive. CDR3 in amino acids: CATSGWAEETQYF. The CDR3 DNA reads TGTGCCACCTCTGGGTGGGCAGAAGAGACCCAGTACTTC.